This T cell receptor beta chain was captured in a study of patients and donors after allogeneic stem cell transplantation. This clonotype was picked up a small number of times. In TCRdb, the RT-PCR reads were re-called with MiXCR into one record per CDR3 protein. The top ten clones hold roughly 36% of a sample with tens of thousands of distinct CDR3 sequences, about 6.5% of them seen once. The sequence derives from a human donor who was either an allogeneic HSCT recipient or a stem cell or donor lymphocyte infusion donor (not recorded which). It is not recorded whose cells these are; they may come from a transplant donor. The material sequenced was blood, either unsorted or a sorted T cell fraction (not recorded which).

CDR3 DNA sequence: TGTGCCAGCAGTCACCCTAACGAGCAGTACTTC. It specifies CASSHPNEQYF. The rearrangement links TRBV6-2 or TRBV6-3 to TRBJ2-7; D is unclear. In germline, CDR1 is MNHEY, CDR2 SVGEGT. Trimming took 5 bases from V and 5 from J, leaving 7 bases between them. The CDR3 spans 11 residues.